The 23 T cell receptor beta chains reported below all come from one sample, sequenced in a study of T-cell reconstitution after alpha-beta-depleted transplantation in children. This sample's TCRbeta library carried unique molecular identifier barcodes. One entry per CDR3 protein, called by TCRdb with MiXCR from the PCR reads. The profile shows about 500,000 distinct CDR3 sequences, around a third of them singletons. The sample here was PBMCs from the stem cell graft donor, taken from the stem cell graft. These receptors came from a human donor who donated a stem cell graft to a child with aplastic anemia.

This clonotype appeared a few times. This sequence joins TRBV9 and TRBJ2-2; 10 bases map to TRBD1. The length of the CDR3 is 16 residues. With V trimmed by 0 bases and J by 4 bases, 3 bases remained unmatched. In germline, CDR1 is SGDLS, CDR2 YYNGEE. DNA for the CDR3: TGTGCCAGCAGCGTAGCGACAGGGGGCCCCACCGGGGAGCTGTTTTTT. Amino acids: CASSVATGGPTGELFF. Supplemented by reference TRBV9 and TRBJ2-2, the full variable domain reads DSGVTQTPKHLITATGQRVTLRCSPRSGDLSVYWYQQSLDQGLQFLIQYYNGEERAKGNILERFSAQQFPDLHSELNLSSLELGDSALYFCASSVATGGPTGELFFGEGSRLTVL.

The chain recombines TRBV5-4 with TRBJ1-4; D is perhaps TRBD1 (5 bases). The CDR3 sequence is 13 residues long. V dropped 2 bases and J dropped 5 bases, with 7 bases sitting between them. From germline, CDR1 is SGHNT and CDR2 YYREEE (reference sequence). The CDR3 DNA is TGTGCCAGCAGCTTACCAGGGAATGAAAAACTGTTTTTT. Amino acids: CASSLPGNEKLFF.

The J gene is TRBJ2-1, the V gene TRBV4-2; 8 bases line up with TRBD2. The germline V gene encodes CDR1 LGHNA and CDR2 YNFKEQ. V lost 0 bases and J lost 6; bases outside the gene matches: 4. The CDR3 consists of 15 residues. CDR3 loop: CASSQDAGGVNEQFF. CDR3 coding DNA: TGTGCCAGCAGCCAAGATGCGGGAGGTGTCAATGAGCAGTTCTTC.

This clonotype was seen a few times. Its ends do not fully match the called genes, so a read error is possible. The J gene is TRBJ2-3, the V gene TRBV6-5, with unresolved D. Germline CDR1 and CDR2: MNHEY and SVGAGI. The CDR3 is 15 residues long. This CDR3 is CASSLFQEGTDMQYF. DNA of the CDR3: TGTGCCAGCAGTTTGTTTCAGGAAGGCACAGATATGCAGTATTTT.

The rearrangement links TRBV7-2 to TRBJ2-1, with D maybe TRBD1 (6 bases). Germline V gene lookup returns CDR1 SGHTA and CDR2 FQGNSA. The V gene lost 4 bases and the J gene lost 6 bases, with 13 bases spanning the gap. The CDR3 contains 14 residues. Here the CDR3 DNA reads TGTGCCAGCAGCTCGCAGAACAGGGTCAATGAGCAGTTCTTC. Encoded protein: CASSSQNRVNEQFF. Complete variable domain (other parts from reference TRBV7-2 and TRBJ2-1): GAGVSQSPSNKVTEKGKDVELRCDPISGHTALYWYRQSLGQGLEFLIYFQGNSAPDKSGLPSDRFSAERTGGSVSTLTIQRTQQEDSAVYLCASSSQNRVNEQFFGPGTRLTVL.

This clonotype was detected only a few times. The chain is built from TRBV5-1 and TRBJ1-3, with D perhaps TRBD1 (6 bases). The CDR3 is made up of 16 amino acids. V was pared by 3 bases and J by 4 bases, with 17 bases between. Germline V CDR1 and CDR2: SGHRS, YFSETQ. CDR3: CASSSGLQGDGNTIYF. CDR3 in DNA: TGCGCCAGCAGCTCTGGACTACAGGGAGACGGAAACACCATATATTTT.

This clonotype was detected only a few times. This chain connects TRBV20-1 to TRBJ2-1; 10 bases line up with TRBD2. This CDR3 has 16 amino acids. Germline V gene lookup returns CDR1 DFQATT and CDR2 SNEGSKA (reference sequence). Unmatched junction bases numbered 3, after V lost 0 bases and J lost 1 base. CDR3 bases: TGCAGTGCTAGAGAACTAGCGGGACAGTCCTACAATGAGCAGTTCTTC. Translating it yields CSARELAGQSYNEQFF.

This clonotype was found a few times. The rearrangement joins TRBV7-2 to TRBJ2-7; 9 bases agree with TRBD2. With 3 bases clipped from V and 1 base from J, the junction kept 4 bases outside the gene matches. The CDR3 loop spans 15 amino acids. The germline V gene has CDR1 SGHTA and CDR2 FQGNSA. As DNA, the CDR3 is TGTGCCAGCAGCTTTAGCGGGAGTTCATCCTACGAGCAGTACTTC. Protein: CASSFSGSSSYEQYF.

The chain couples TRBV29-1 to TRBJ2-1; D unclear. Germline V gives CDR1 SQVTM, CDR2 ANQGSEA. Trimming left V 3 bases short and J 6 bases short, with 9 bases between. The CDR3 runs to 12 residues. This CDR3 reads CSVEFLSNEQFF. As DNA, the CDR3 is TGCAGCGTTGAGTTTTTGAGCAATGAGCAGTTCTTC.

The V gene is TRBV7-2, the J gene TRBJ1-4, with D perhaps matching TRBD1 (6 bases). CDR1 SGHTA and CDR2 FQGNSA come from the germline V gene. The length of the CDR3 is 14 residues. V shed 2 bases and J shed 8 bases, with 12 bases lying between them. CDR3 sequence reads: CASSLQGSLEKLFF. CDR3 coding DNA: TGTGCCAGCAGCTTACAGGGGTCCCTCGAAAAACTGTTTTTT.

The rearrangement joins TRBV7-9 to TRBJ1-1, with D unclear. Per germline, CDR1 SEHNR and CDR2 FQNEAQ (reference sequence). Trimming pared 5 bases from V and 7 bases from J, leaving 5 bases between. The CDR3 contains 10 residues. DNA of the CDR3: TGTGCCAGCAGCAGGGATGAAGCTTTCTTT. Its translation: CASSRDEAFF.

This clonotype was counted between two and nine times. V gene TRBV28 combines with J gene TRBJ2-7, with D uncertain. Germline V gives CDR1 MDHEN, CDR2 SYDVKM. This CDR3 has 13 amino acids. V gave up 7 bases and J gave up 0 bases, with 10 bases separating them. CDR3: CASTGSSSYEQYF. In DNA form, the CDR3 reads TGTGCCAGCACGGGTTCAAGCTCCTACGAGCAGTACTTC.

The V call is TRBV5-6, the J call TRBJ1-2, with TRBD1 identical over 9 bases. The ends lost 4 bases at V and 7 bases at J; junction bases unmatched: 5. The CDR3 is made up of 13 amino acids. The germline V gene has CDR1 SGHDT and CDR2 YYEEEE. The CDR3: CASSMGQGGGYTF. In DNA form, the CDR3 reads TGTGCCAGCAGCATGGGACAGGGCGGTGGCTACACCTTC.

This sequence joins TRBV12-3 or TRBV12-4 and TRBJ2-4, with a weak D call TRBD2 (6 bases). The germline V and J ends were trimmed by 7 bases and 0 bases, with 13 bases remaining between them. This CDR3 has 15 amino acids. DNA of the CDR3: TGTGCCAGCACCTTCGGAGGGATAGCCAAAAACATTCAGTACTTC. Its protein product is CASTFGGIAKNIQYF.

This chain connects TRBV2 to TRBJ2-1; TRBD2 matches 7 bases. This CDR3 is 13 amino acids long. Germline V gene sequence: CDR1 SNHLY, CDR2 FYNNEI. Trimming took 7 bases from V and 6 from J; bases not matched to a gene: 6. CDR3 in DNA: TGTGCCAGCATAGGGGAGGGGATCAATGAGCAGTTCTTC. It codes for CASIGEGINEQFF.

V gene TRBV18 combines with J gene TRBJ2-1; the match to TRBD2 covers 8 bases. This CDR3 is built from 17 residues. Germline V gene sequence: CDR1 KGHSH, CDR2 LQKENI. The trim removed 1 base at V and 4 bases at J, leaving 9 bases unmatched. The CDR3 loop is CASSPRLAGLDYNEQFF. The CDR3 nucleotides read TGTGCCAGCTCACCACGGCTAGCGGGCCTAGATTACAATGAGCAGTTCTTC. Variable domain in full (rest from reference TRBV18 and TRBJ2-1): NAGVMQNPRHLVRRRGQEARLRCSPMKGHSHVYWYRQLPEEGLKFMVYLQKENIIDESGMPKERFSAEFPKEGPSILRIQQVVRGDSAAYFCASSPRLAGLDYNEQFFGPGTRLTVL.

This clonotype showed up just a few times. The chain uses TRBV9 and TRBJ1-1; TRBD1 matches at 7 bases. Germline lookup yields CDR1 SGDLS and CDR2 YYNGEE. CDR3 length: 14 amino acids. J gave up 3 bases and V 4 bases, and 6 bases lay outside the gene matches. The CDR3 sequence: CASSTFDRDTEAFF. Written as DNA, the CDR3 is TGTGCCAGCAGCACATTTGACAGGGACACTGAAGCTTTCTTT.

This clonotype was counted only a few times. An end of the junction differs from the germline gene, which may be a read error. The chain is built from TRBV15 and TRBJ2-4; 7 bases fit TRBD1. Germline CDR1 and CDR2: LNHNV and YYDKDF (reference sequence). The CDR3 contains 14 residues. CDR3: CATTRAGGQNIQYF. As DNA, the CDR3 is TGTGCCACCACCAGAGCAGGGGGACAAAACATTCAGTACTTC.

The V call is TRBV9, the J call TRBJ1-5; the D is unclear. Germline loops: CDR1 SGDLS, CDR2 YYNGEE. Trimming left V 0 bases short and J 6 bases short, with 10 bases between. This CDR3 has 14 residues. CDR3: CASSVGPGGQPQHF. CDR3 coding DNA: TGTGCCAGCAGCGTAGGTCCGGGCGGTCAGCCCCAGCATTTT.

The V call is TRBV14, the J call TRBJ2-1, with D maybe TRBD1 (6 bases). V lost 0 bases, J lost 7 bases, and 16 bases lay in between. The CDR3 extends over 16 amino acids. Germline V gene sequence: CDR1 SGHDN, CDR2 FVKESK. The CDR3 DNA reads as TGTGCCAGCAGCCAAGATCAATTACAGGGCAGGAATGAGCAGTTCTTC. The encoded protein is CASSQDQLQGRNEQFF. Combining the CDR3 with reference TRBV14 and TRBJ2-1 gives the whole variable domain EAGVTQFPSHSVIEKGQTVTLRCDPISGHDNLYWYRRVMGKEIKFLLHFVKESKQDESGMPNNRFLAERTGGTYSTLKVQPAELEDSGVYFCASSQDQLQGRNEQFFGPGTRLTVL.

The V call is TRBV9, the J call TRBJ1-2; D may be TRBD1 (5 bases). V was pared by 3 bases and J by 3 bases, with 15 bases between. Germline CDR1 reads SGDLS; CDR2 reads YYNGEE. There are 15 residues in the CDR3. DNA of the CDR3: TGTGCCAGCAGCGCATCTGTCGGGGCAGACTATGGCTACACCTTC. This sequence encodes CASSASVGADYGYTF.

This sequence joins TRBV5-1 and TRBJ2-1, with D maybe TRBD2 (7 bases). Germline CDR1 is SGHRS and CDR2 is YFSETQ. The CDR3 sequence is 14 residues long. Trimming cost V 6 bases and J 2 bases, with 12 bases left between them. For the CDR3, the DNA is TGCGCCAGCACCTCGGGGGGCGCCTACAATGAGCAGTTCTTC. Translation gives CASTSGGAYNEQFF. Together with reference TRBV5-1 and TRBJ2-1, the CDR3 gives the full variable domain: KAGVTQTPRYLIKTRGQQVTLSCSPISGHRSVSWYQQTPGQGLQFLFEYFSETQRNKGNFPGRFSGRQFSNSRSEMNVSTLELGDSALYLCASTSGGAYNEQFFGPGTRLTVL.

The CDR3 DNA is TGTGCCAGCAGTATTCGGGGGGACAAAGCTTTCTTT. This encodes CASSIRGDKAFF. The rearrangement joins TRBV12-3 or TRBV12-4 to TRBJ1-1; maybe TRBD1 (6 bases). Trimming shortened V by 5 bases and J by 9 bases, and 13 bases separated the two germline ends. CDR3 length: 12 residues.